This TCR beta chain is drawn from a study of blood T cell repertoires in COVID-19. Whole-study context: Samples taken during acute and convalescent COVID-19 were collected in the United States, Italy and Spain. T cells, B-cell-depleted T cells, or PBMCs supplied cDNA or gDNA.

Under the authors' procedure: Estimated nucleated cell counts came from reference gene primer amplification. Here immunoSEQ multiplex PCR was the method, and the copy in TCRdb shows in-frame clones only, minus some. V, J and clone size are taken as reported in that table, and D and trimming were inferred from the DNA itself. The sample shows just under 350,000 clones, about 87% of them seen only once. Followed longitudinally, the Seattle patients had been enrolled during active infection. The receptor was derived from a woman between 45 and 60 years old with COVID-19, enrolled during active disease. Sample: peripheral blood.

CDR3 residues: CASSYLTGGLNSPLHF. CDR3 nucleotide sequence: TGTGCCAGCAGTTACTTAACAGGGGGACTTAATTCACCCCTCCACTTT. This rearrangement joins TRBV6-5 to TRBJ1-6; 8 bases are a match to TRBD1. The CDR3 consists of 16 residues. After removal of 1 base from V and 6 bases from J, the junction contained 5 bases not matched to a gene. Germline assignment: CDR1 MNHEY and CDR2 SVGAGI.